This T cell receptor (beta chain) stems from a study of blood T cell repertoires in COVID-19. Data came from immunoSEQ multiplex PCR; TCRdb stores just in-frame clones and leaves some out. The sample holds around 250,000 clones, more than 75% seen once. The CDR3 spans 14 residues. Germline assignment: CDR1 SGHNT and CDR2 YYREEE (reference sequence). The ends lost 5 bases at V and 0 bases at J; junction bases unmatched: 5. The specimen was peripheral blood. The clonotype was recovered from an older woman with active or convalescent COVID-19. The chain has TRBV5-4 and TRBJ2-7, with 7 bases identical to TRBD2. In DNA, the CDR3 is TGTGCCAGCAGGCGGGGGTTCAGCTCCTACGAGCAGTACTTC. This encodes CASRRGFSSYEQYF.